The clone carrying this TCR beta chain was counted many times. Its target is unknown. The CDR3 is 13 residues long. Germline V CDR1 and CDR2: SQVTM, ANQGSEA. The sample comes from a study of post-analysis software for immune sequencing data. TCR beta libraries were prepared from cDNA with unique molecular identifiers. TCRdb used MiXCR to reprocess the PCR reads, holding one entry per CDR3 protein. This sample yields hundreds of thousands of distinct CDR3 sequences, of which 25% to 30% are seen a single time; around 0.6% belongs to the top ten. Study-wide results and caveats: Normalized Chao1 diversity was significantly reduced in patients versus controls. Samples from a shared batch, those prepared together, strongly co-clustered by F measure. There were a few TRBV segments more frequent in patients than controls, and TRBV5-6, TRBV5-1 and TRBV20-1 were among them.

The gene calls are TRBV29-1 and TRBJ2-3, with no clear D. What was sequenced was blood. This TCR was sampled from a girl aged 5 to 17 with multiple sclerosis. This CDR3 reads CTITASGTDTQYF. CDR3 in DNA: TGCACCATCACGGCCTCGGGCACAGATACGCAGTATTTT.